This entry lists 20 T cell receptor beta chains sequenced from one sample in a study of circulating CD8 cells and anti-PD-1 response in melanoma. TCR libraries were prepared from 15 ng of total RNA with the QIAseq Immune Repertoire TCR panel. One entry per CDR3 protein results from TCRdb running MiXCR on the reads. The sample holds about 360 distinct CDR3 sequences; around 9% are singletons and the top ten take 20% to 30%. Four subsets defined by PD-1 and/or TIGIT were sorted from live CD3+CD8+TCRalphabeta+ cells. The sample in question was CD8+ T cells from PBMCs, obtained at baseline or after one month of anti-PD-1 therapy (not recorded which). Receptors originate from a human donor with melanoma.

This clonotype is deemed large. The J gene is TRBJ2-5, the V gene TRBV4-1; D is undetermined. Germline CDR1 is MGHRA and CDR2 is YSYEKL. Trimming took 0 bases from V and 5 from J, leaving 7 bases between them. The CDR3 is 13 residues long. CDR3 nucleotide sequence: TGCGCCAGCAGCCAAGAAGGGCATGAGACCCAGTACTTC. Amino acid sequence: CASSQEGHETQYF.

This clonotype is judged medium-sized. V and J are TRBV28 and TRBJ2-7; D gene ambiguous. The germline V and J ends were trimmed by 6 bases and 4 bases, with 19 bases remaining between them. CDR1 is MDHEN, CDR2 SYDVKM, per germline. This CDR3 is 15 amino acids long. As DNA, the CDR3 is TGTGCCAGCAGCCCCCCCCGCGGACCTAGATACGAGCAGTACTTC. Translating it yields CASSPPRGPRYEQYF.

By frequency in the sample, this clonotype is large (0.1 to 1%). CDR3 DNA: TGTGCCAGCATCACACCTACGGAAAACAATGAGCAGTTCTTC. Amino acids: CASITPTENNEQFF. The chain uses TRBV6-2 or TRBV6-3 and TRBJ2-1; D gene unclear. Germline-derived CDR1 and CDR2 are MNHEY and SVGEGT. The CDR3 sequence is 14 residues long. V lost 7 bases, J lost 5 bases, and 15 bases lay in between.

By share, this clonotype counts as large (0.1 to 1%). The V gene is TRBV13, the J gene TRBJ1-3; D unclear. This CDR3 contains 15 residues. The germline V gene encodes CDR1 PRHDT and CDR2 FYEKMQ (reference sequence). V gave up 2 bases and J gave up 0 bases, with 8 bases separating them. The CDR3 reads CASSLQEHSGNTIYF. In DNA, the CDR3 is TGTGCCAGCAGCTTACAGGAACACTCTGGAAACACCATATATTTT.

By sample share, this clonotype is large (0.1 to 1%). The V call is TRBV12-5, the J call TRBJ2-3, with 7 bases identical to TRBD1. Germline CDR1 is LGHNT and CDR2 is FRNRAP. This CDR3 comprises 14 residues. V lost 5 bases and J lost 1; bases outside the gene matches: 3. The DNA of the CDR3 is TGTGCTAGTGGTGCCGGACAGGGCACAGATACGCAGTATTTT. Residues: CASGAGQGTDTQYF.

On this clonotype itself: Possible read error: a much larger clone is one base away. The chain is built from TRBV19 and TRBJ2-7; either TRBD1 or TRBD2 may supply D (5 bases each). The ends were cut back, 3 bases at V and 5 bases at J, with 20 bases in the middle. Germline lookup yields CDR1 LNHDA and CDR2 SQIVND (reference sequence). This CDR3 spans 16 amino acids. The chain's CDR3 is CASSISGPPRTDEQYF. DNA for the CDR3: TGTGCCAGTAGTATTTCGGGACCCCCTCGTACGGACGAGCAGTACTTC.

In this sample, this clonotype is medium-sized. In DNA, the CDR3 is TGTGCCAGCAGCCCAGGGGGCGGTGGGGCCAACGTCCTGACTTTC. This sequence encodes CASSPGGGGANVLTF. This chain links TRBV6-5 with TRBJ2-6; 8 bases agree with TRBD1. This CDR3 spans 15 amino acids. V shed 6 bases and J 3 bases; nucleotides not matched to a gene: 4. Germline assignment: CDR1 MNHEY and CDR2 SVGAGI.

This clonotype is large by share. The chain couples TRBV29-1 to TRBJ2-7; D ambiguous. With 1 base removed from V and 1 base from J, the gap between germline ends came to 11 bases. CDR1 is SQVTM, CDR2 ANQGSEA, per germline. The CDR3 totals 14 residues. CDR3 DNA sequence: TGCAGCGTTGAAGGGGCGTCGACGTCCTACGAGCAGTACTTC. It encodes CSVEGASTSYEQYF.

The chain combines TRBV6-1 with TRBJ1-6; D is possibly TRBD1 (6 bases). V lost 0 bases and J 6 bases, leaving 9 bases between the germline ends. Germline CDR1 MNHNS, CDR2 SASEGT. The CDR3 contains 15 residues. The DNA for the CDR3 is TGTGCCAGCAGTGAAGCGTACAGGGCTAATTCACCCCTCCACTTT. This gives the protein CASSEAYRANSPLHF.

This clonotype is large in the sample. The V call is TRBV12-3 or TRBV12-4, the J call TRBJ2-1; either TRBD1 or TRBD2 may supply D (5 bases each). CDR3 length equals 14 residues. V was pared by 6 bases and J by 5 bases, with 14 bases between. The CDR3 reads CASRTSGANNEQFF. CDR3 bases: TGTGCCAGCAGAACATCCGGGGCGAACAATGAGCAGTTCTTC.

This clonotype ranks as large. The chain combines TRBV19 with TRBJ2-2, with D perhaps matching TRBD2 (6 bases). This CDR3 has 16 amino acids. V was pared by 6 bases and J by 1 base, with 15 bases between. From germline, CDR1 is LNHDA and CDR2 SQIVND (reference sequence). The CDR3: CASSPRGLQNTGELFF. CDR3 coding DNA: TGTGCCAGTAGCCCACGGGGACTCCAGAACACCGGGGAGCTGTTTTTT.

In its sample, this clonotype ranks as medium-sized (0.01 to 0.1%). The chain couples TRBV27 to TRBJ1-1; tentatively, D is TRBD1 (5 bases). This CDR3 has 18 residues. V was pared by 0 bases and J by 8 bases, with 25 bases between. CDR1 and CDR2 from the germline V gene are MNHEY and SMNVEV (reference sequence). The DNA for the CDR3 is TGTGCCAGCAGTTTATCGAGCCAAAGCCTTTGGAGGGGCGGAGAAGCTTTCTTT. The encoded protein is CASSLSSQSLWRGGEAFF.

By frequency in the sample, this clonotype is large. The rearrangement links TRBV7-2 to TRBJ2-1, with 11 bases lining up with TRBD2. The CDR3 is 16 residues long. Germline V lookup: CDR1 SGHTA, CDR2 FQGNSA. V dropped 5 bases and J dropped 9; count of bases not matched to a gene: 12. CDR3 loop: CASSRRTSGSGSEQFF. As DNA, the CDR3 is TGTGCCAGCAGCCGCAGGACTAGCGGGTCGGGGAGTGAGCAGTTCTTC.

This clonotype ranks as large. The chain links TRBV29-1 to TRBJ1-1; D perhaps matches TRBD1 (5 bases). The CDR3 has 13 residues. From germline, CDR1 is SQVTM and CDR2 ANQGSEA. V was cut by 6 bases and J by 0 bases, with 11 bases left in between. CDR3: CSVGTAMNTEAFF. In DNA, the CDR3 is TGCAGCGTCGGGACTGCCATGAACACTGAAGCTTTCTTT.

In this sample, this clonotype is large. The chain links TRBV19 to TRBJ1-1; D is possibly TRBD1 (6 bases). CDR3 length: 14 amino acids. V gave up 5 bases and J gave up 6 bases, with 16 bases separating them. Germline-derived CDR1 and CDR2 are LNHDA and SQIVND (reference sequence). The CDR3 region is CASSAATGLPEAFF. CDR3 coding DNA: TGTGCCAGTAGTGCCGCGACAGGTCTACCTGAAGCTTTCTTT.

Sample share makes this clonotype large. The chain is built from TRBV19 and TRBJ2-1; TRBD2 matches 7 bases. The CDR3 runs 14 residues. With 3 bases clipped from V and 8 bases from J, the junction kept 7 bases outside the gene matches. CDR1 and CDR2 from the germline V gene are LNHDA and SQIVND (reference sequence). For the CDR3, the DNA is TGTGCCAGTAGTATGGGGGACTATTGGGATGAGCAGTTCTTC. As protein: CASSMGDYWDEQFF.

In this sample, this clonotype is medium-sized (0.01 to 0.1%). The junction and the germline gene differ at one end; a read error may be behind it. The rearrangement links TRBV2 to TRBJ2-1, with 8 bases that match TRBD2. The CDR3 contains 15 residues. Looked up from germline, CDR1 is SNHLY and CDR2 is FYNNEI. CDR3 in amino acids: CASRGTRDSYNEQFF. The CDR3 nucleotides are TGTGCCAGCAGGGGGACTAGAGACTCCTACAATGAGCAGTTTTTC.

By proportion, this clonotype is large (0.1 to 1%). Compared with germline, one end of the junction differs, possibly owing to a read error. J is TRBJ2-1 and V is TRBV6-2 or TRBV6-3; TRBD2 agrees at 11 bases. CDR3 length: 15 residues. Germline CDR1 and CDR2: MNHEY and SVGEGT. The CDR3 spells CASSPGLAGYNGQFF. The CDR3 coding sequence is TGTGCCAGCAGCCCCGGACTAGCGGGTTACAATGGGCAGTTCTTC.

This clonotype qualifies as large (0.1 to 1%). The genes are TRBV2 and TRBJ2-4; perhaps TRBD2 as D (6 bases). Germline V lookup: CDR1 SNHLY, CDR2 FYNNEI. V was cut by 2 bases and J by 9 bases, with 11 bases left in between. The CDR3 extends over 13 amino acids. Here the CDR3 reads CASSEIQGGIQYF. The CDR3 DNA sequence: TGTGCCAGCAGTGAAATCCAGGGAGGCATTCAGTACTTC. Supplemented by reference TRBV2 and TRBJ2-4, the full variable domain reads EPEVTQTPSHQVTQMGQEVILRCVPISNHLYFYWYRQILGQKVEFLVSFYNNEISEKSEIFDDQFSVERPDGSNFTLKIRSTKLEDSAMYFCASSEIQGGIQYFGAGTRLSVL.

Sample share makes this clonotype medium-sized. The chain employs TRBV21-1 and TRBJ1-2; TRBD1 is the table's D call, not checked against the DNA. TRBV21-1 is a known pseudogene. CDR3 length: 15 amino acids. The CDR3 spells CASSKGSTGRHGYTF. The CDR3 DNA follows: TGTGCCAGCAGCAAAGGGTCGACAGGGAGGCATGGCTACACCTTC.